This TCR beta chain derives from a study of blood T cell repertoires in COVID-19. Profiled with immunoSEQ multiplex PCR; TCRdb holds only in-frame clones, not every one. The table shows just over 250,000 clones, with approximately 91% occurring only once. The CDR3 has 12 residues. The germline gives CDR1 LGHDT, CDR2 YNNKEL (reference sequence). The germline V and J ends were trimmed by 3 bases and 5 bases, with 7 bases remaining between them. The chain is built from TRBV3-1 (or the pseudogene TRBV3-2) and TRBJ2-5; D is uncertain. This clonotype was obtained from a person aged 18 to 35 with COVID-19, enrolled during active disease. Sequencing was performed on peripheral blood. CDR3 in amino acids: CASSQQSETQYF. The CDR3 nucleotides are TGTGCCAGCAGCCAGCAGTCGGAGACCCAGTACTTC.